This TCR beta chain was obtained from a study of cytomegalovirus exposure and HLA in healthy donors. There are 17 residues in the CDR3. The primer mix had 60 Vbeta and 13 Jbeta primers. The table came from immunoSEQ multiplex PCR; TCRdb's copy has only in-frame clones and leaves some out. Of approximately 180,000 clones in the sample, 60% to 85% were seen once. The rearrangement joins TRBV21-1 to TRBJ2-7; whether TRBD1, the table's D call, matches the DNA was not checked. TRBV21-1 is reported as a pseudogene. The material sequenced was PBMCs. This clonotype was sampled from a male donor in good health and CMV-seronegative. CDR3: CASSKVCRGEAIYEQYF. Written as DNA, the CDR3 is TGTGCCAGCAGCAAAGTTTGCAGGGGGGAAGCTATCTACGAGCAGTACTTC.